The next 19 T cell receptor beta chains were all read from a single sample in a study of shared clonotypes between healthy human individuals. Repertoires were generated with immunoSEQ multiplex PCR, while TCRdb's copy carries only in-frame clones and drops some. The table lists some 2 million clones, roughly 94% of them singletons. The material sequenced was naive CD4+ T cells sorted from blood. Documented subset: CD45RA+ positively selected. The receptors stem from a man aged 18 to 35 in good health.

This rearrangement joins TRBV10-2 to TRBJ2-1; the D gene is possibly TRBD2 (5 bases). CDR1 is WSHSY, CDR2 SAAADI, per germline. The CDR3 has 12 residues. The CDR3 DNA reads as TGCGCATCGTCGAGGGCCAACAATGAGCAGTTCTTC. Translated: CASSRANNEQFF.

The rearrangement joins TRBV19 to TRBJ2-3; D is possibly TRBD1 (5 bases). Trimming took 4 bases from V and 1 from J, leaving 15 bases between them. Per germline, CDR1 LNHDA and CDR2 SQIVND (reference sequence). CDR3 length equals 16 residues. CDR3 sequence: CASSNPDSLGTDTQYF. The CDR3 DNA follows: TGTGCCAGTAGTAACCCAGACAGTTTGGGCACAGATACGCAGTATTTT.

The rearrangement joins TRBV28 to TRBJ2-1, with 7 bases identical to TRBD2. The V segment lost 3 bases and the J segment 3 bases; nucleotides outside the gene matches: 5. Germline V gives CDR1 MDHEN, CDR2 SYDVKM. There are 15 residues in the CDR3. CDR3 coding DNA: TGTGCCAGCAGTTTTGTACTAGCGCACTACAATGAGCAGTTCTTC. Its translation: CASSFVLAHYNEQFF.

The chain employs TRBV6-1 and TRBJ2-4, with TRBD1 matching over 7 bases. This CDR3 has 14 amino acids. The junction had 4 bases not matched to a gene; V was cut back by 6 bases and J by 2 bases. Germline V gene lookup returns CDR1 MNHNS and CDR2 SASEGT. The CDR3 DNA follows: TGTGCCAGCAGGACAGGGAATCCCAAAAACATTCAGTACTTC. Its translation: CASRTGNPKNIQYF.

This chain uses TRBV14 with TRBJ1-6, with D unresolved. This CDR3 is built from 14 residues. Germline assignment: CDR1 SGHDN and CDR2 FVKESK. The V end was cut by 2 bases, the J end by 4 bases, with 6 bases between. The CDR3: CASSQRGYNSPLHF. In DNA form, the CDR3 reads TGTGCCAGCAGCCAACGAGGGTATAATTCACCCCTCCACTTT.

The gene calls are TRBV10-3 and TRBJ2-3; TRBD2 matches at 7 bases. Trimming at V came to 5 bases and at J to 2 bases, leaving 7 bases not matched to a gene. Germline lookup yields CDR1 ENHRY and CDR2 SYGVKD. This CDR3 region has 15 residues. The CDR3 DNA follows: TGTGCCATCAGTACAGCGGGGAGCCTCACAGATACGCAGTATTTT. It specifies CAISTAGSLTDTQYF.

To note about this clone: Other DNA sequences in the same sample also yield this CDR3. The chain joins TRBV5-6 to TRBJ1-2, with TRBD1 matching 7 bases. The CDR3 sequence is 14 residues long. The junction had 1 base not matched to a gene; V was cut back by 0 bases and J by 2 bases. CDR1 and CDR2 from the germline V gene are SGHDT and YYEEEE. CDR3 sequence reads: CASSLGQGNYGYTF. CDR3 bases: TGTGCCAGCAGCTTGGGACAGGGCAACTATGGCTACACCTTC.

The CDR3 spells CASSLDGQPHEKLFF. The CDR3 coding sequence is TGCGCCAGCAGCTTGGACGGACAGCCCCATGAAAAACTGTTTTTT. The chain couples TRBV5-1 to TRBJ1-4; tentatively, D is TRBD1 (6 bases). CDR1 and CDR2 (germline): SGHRS, YFSETQ. The CDR3 is made up of 15 amino acids. V was trimmed by 0 bases and J by 6 bases, leaving 12 bases between them.

The V gene is TRBV7-9, the J gene TRBJ2-7, with 9 bases lining up with TRBD1. CDR1 and CDR2 (germline): SEHNR, FQNEAQ (reference sequence). This CDR3 spans 15 amino acids. With 2 bases clipped from V and 1 base from J, the junction kept 3 bases outside the gene matches. This chain's CDR3 is CASSLPGQGSYEQYF. The CDR3 region has the DNA TGTGCCAGCAGCTTACCGGGACAGGGATCCTACGAGCAGTACTTC.

This chain joins TRBV18 and TRBJ1-5; TRBD1 matches at 10 bases. Trimming at V came to 3 bases and at J to 7 bases, leaving 6 bases not matched to a gene. The CDR3 loop spans 15 amino acids. Germline lookup yields CDR1 KGHSH and CDR2 LQKENI. CDR3 region: CASSPAGTGDQPQHF. In nucleotides, the CDR3 is TGTGCCAGCTCACCGGCCGGGACAGGGGACCAGCCCCAGCATTTT.

This clone was recorded a few times. The V and J genes are TRBV28 and TRBJ1-1; D gene unclear. This CDR3 comprises 12 residues. Trimming shortened V by 4 bases and J by 1 base, and 4 bases separated the two germline ends. Germline CDR1 reads MDHEN; CDR2 reads SYDVKM. The CDR3 nucleotides are TGTGCCAGCAGTTACAGGAACACTGAAGCTTTCTTT. Translation: CASSYRNTEAFF. Full variable domain (missing parts from reference TRBV28 and TRBJ1-1): DVKVTQSSRYLVKRTGEKVFLECVQDMDHENMFWYRQDPGLGLRLIYFSYDVKMKEKGDIPEGYSVSREKKERFSLILESASTNQTSMYLCASSYRNTEAFFGQGTRLTVV.

V is TRBV6-6 and J is TRBJ1-1; D is undetermined. Germline CDR1 is MNHNY and CDR2 is SVGAGI (reference sequence). Trimming pared 6 bases from V and 3 bases from J, leaving 14 bases between. The CDR3 runs 14 residues. The CDR3 DNA sequence: TGTGCCAGCAGAAACCCCCCCGGCGACACTGAAGCTTTCTTT. This gives the protein CASRNPPGDTEAFF.

This chain links TRBV5-8 with TRBJ1-6; D is undetermined. Per germline, CDR1 SGHTS and CDR2 YDEGEE. The CDR3 covers 11 residues. V shed 2 bases and J shed 10 bases, with 4 bases lying between them. The CDR3 reads CASSFKSPLHF. DNA for the CDR3: TGTGCCAGCAGCTTTAAATCACCCCTCCACTTT.

The chain couples TRBV6-6 to TRBJ2-2; 10 nucleotides match TRBD1. CDR1 is MNHNY and CDR2 is SVGAGI in the germline V gene (reference sequence). V lost 7 bases, J lost 0 bases, and 2 bases stayed unmatched. The CDR3 is 15 residues long. CDR3: CASKGTGANTGELFF. The CDR3 bases are TGTGCCAGCAAAGGGACAGGGGCGAACACCGGGGAGCTGTTTTTT.

The V call is TRBV2, the J call TRBJ1-1; no clear D gene. The CDR3 runs to 12 residues. The V gene lost 2 bases and the J gene lost 4 bases, with 5 bases spanning the gap. CDR1 is SNHLY and CDR2 is FYNNEI in the germline V gene. The CDR3 loop is CASSEWSTEAFF. CDR3 nucleotide sequence: TGTGCCAGCAGTGAATGGAGCACTGAAGCTTTCTTT.

The chain couples TRBV6-5 to TRBJ1-2, with a possible D match to TRBD1 (6 bases). The CDR3 is 14 residues long. Trimming stripped 8 bases from V and 4 bases from J, with 17 bases between. Germline V gene lookup returns CDR1 MNHEY and CDR2 SVGAGI. CDR3 sequence: CASHPAGAGYGYTF. The CDR3 DNA reads as TGTGCCAGCCACCCCGCGGGGGCCGGCTATGGCTACACCTTC.

This chain joins TRBV7-9 and TRBJ2-7; 7 nucleotides match TRBD2. CDR3 length equals 13 residues. The germline gives CDR1 SEHNR, CDR2 FQNEAQ (reference sequence). After removal of 11 bases from V and 4 bases from J, the junction contained 11 bases not matched to a gene. The CDR3 region is CASSRSGIYEQYF. In DNA form, the CDR3 reads TGTGCCTCATCCCGGAGCGGGATATACGAGCAGTACTTC.

The chain joins TRBV5-4 to TRBJ1-2; D is uncertain. The CDR3 is made up of 12 amino acids. Trimming removed 0 bases at V and 7 bases at J, with 7 bases between. CDR1 is SGHNT, CDR2 YYREEE, per germline (reference sequence). The CDR3 reads CASSLDGFGYTF. The CDR3 coding sequence is TGTGCCAGCAGCTTGGATGGTTTTGGCTACACCTTC.

This clone has only a few counts. The rearrangement links TRBV6-6 to TRBJ1-4; D perhaps matches TRBD1 (5 bases). The V and J ends lost 0 bases and 2 bases respectively, with 7 bases between them. The CDR3 spans 15 residues. Germline CDR1 MNHNY, CDR2 SVGAGI (reference sequence). This chain's CDR3 is CASSYSGVTNEKLFF. CDR3 nucleotides: TGTGCCAGCAGTTACTCAGGGGTTACTAATGAAAAACTGTTTTTT.